This TCR beta chain is drawn from a study of T cell responses to AZD1222 COVID-19 vaccine. TCRdb's copy holds only in-frame clones and misses some; the assay was immunoSEQ multiplex PCR. Here the sample spans 150,000 or so clones, around nine tenths being singletons. Trimming stripped 3 bases from V and 6 bases from J, with 19 bases between. The germline V gene encodes CDR1 SGHDT and CDR2 YYEEEE. The CDR3 is made up of 15 amino acids. This rearrangement joins TRBV5-6 to TRBJ2-7; D is tentatively TRBD1 or TRBD2 (7 bases each). The sample here was peripheral blood, taken on day 0 of AZD1222 vaccination. The sequence came from an adult in good health. The CDR3 loop is CASSYGGPGGLEQYF. The CDR3 nucleotides read TGTGCCAGCAGCTACGGGGGGCCAGGGGGACTCGAGCAGTACTTC.